This TCR beta chain was sequenced during a study of blood T cell repertoires in COVID-19. Overall study: Sites in the United States, Italy and Spain provided acute and convalescent COVID-19 samples.

Authors' data handling: Estimation of nucleated cell counts relied on the amplification of reference gene primers. Libraries were prepared by immunoSEQ multiplex PCR; TCRdb keeps only in-frame clonotypes and omits some of them. V and J calls and clone size are as listed in that table; D and trimming were resolved from the DNA. The top ten hold 7.5% to 9% of the sample, which has a few hundred thousand clones, 84% seen once. Deletions cut 6 bases from V and 4 bases from J, with 15 bases between. In germline, CDR1 is MNHEY, CDR2 SVGAGI. CDR3 length: 15 residues. The sequence derives from a human donor in a cohort sampled during active COVID-19. Sequenced sample: peripheral blood. The rearrangement joins TRBV6-5 to TRBJ2-2; perhaps TRBD1 as D (5 bases). In nucleotides, the CDR3 is TGTGCCAGCAGACAACAGGACCTCAGCACCGGGGAGCTGTTTTTT. Amino acids: CASRQQDLSTGELFF.